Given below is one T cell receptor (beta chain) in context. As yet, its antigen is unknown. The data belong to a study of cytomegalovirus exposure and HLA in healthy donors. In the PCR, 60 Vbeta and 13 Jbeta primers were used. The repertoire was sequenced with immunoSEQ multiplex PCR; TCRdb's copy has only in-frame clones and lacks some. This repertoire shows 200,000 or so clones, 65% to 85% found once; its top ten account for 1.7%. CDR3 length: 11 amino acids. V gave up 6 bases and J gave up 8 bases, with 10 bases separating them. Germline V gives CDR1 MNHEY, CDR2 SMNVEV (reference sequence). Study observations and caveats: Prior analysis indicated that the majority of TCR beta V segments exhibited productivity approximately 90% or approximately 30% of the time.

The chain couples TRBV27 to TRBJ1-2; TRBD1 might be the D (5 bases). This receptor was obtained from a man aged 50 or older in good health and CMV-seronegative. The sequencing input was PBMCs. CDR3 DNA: TGTGCCAGCAGCCAGGGCTGGGGCTACACCTTC. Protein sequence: CASSQGWGYTF.